The following is a TCR beta chain sequence with its context. The target of this receptor is not known. No quality values exist for individual bases; no much larger clone is one base distant. Reading the label with the study, this specimen's time point is: pre-reinfection, 55 to 20 weeks before reinfection detection. TCR sequencing was performed on the sorted cells directly ex vivo, without any in vitro expansion beforehand. Donors were people who inject drugs enrolled in the Montreal Acute Hepatitis C Cohort Study (HEPCO) in Canada. As controls, total naive CD8 T cells, sorted as viable CD3+ CD8+ CD45RO-, were obtained from a couple of donors at each of the three reinfection time points. Before sorting, cryopreserved peripheral blood mononuclear cells were thawed and used as the source for purifying CD8 T cells. The MACS CD8+ T cell Isolation Kit was used to enrich CD8 T cells by negative selection. Cells were sorted on a BD FACSAria II sorter using FACSDiva software, and FlowJo was used for data analysis.

Library preparation was by the immunoSEQ multiplex PCR assay. Genomic DNA was extracted from sorted cells, and the TCR beta V, D and J regions were sequenced by Adaptive Biotechnologies' automated high-throughput method. A two-step, bias-controlled multiplex PCR was used to amplify CDR3 regions. An Illumina instrument was used to sequence the amplified TCR beta libraries. The published analysis was carried out like this. Demultiplexed reads were processed to reduce amplification and sequencing bias, and the IMGT database was used to assign CDR3 sequences to gene families. ImmunoSEQ software version 2.0 was used to analyze the repertoire data. Out-of-frame sequences and sequences with stop codons in the CDR3 were removed from clonotype lists. Clonotypes below 0.01% frequency were excluded because they corresponded to less than one cell. Richness was calculated by dividing observed richness by the number of input cells, and evenness was calculated by dividing Shannon entropy by the log of observed richness. To measure repertoire diversity and how similar the repertoire was between time points, Simpson diversity and Morisita-Horn overlap indices were applied. Clonotypes were sorted into dominant (>1%), sub-dominant (0.5-0.99%), low abundance (0.1-0.49%) or lowest abundance (<0.1%) groups. For the germline index, total nucleotide additions were subtracted from total CDR3 length, and that difference was then divided by total CDR3 length. The clones in this table, taken by TCRdb from immuneACCESS, are in-frame only. Not every clone is retained; where verified, under half of the shortfall comes from an unresolved V gene, and the cause of the rest is unknown. V and J calls and clone size come straight from that table; D and trimming were deduced from the DNA. The sample table contains 6,400 or so clones; only one count was recorded for approximately 90% of them. Together, the top ten hold 22% of the sample.

This entry comes from a study of memory CD8 T cells in hepatitis C reinfection (dated by TCRdb to 2017 to 2019). Context from the whole study: Two consecutive HCV infections were spontaneously resolved by three donors, whereas a primary infection was cleared by two donors who then became chronically infected after reinfection. HCV reinfection was defined as a positive HCV RNA test following two negative tests taken at least 60 days apart. Pre-reinfection samples were collected between 55 and 20 weeks before reinfection was detected. The study tracked the TCR beta repertoire of virus-specific CD8 T cells longitudinally across an HCV reinfection episode in several donors. Between about 2009 and 2012, about five reinfection cases that had stored pre-reinfection samples were identified. In the reinfection study, participants who had resolved a prior HCV infection were followed every 3 months. Findings and caveats that apply to the study as a whole: Because only a handful of donors were included, definitive conclusions about public clonotypes linked to secondary clearance were beyond the reach of the study.

The CDR3 runs 14 residues from the cysteine to the phenylalanine. Only the CDR3 DNA is retained, 42 bases long and in frame from the first base. V drops 3 bases and J drops 1 base, leaving 9 bases in between. For CDR1 and CDR2, the germline V gene lists SNHLY and FYNNEI. Specimen: naive CD8+ T cells sorted from blood. The cell subset or site label, read with the paper, signifies: total naive CD8+CD45RO- T cells. This sequence uses TRBV2 and TRBJ1-2, with no reliable assignment of the D segment. The TCR comes from a man in his fifties or sixties with hepatitis C virus infection. The CDR3 is CASSDIGVNYGYTF. The DNA sequence is given as TGTGCCAGCAGTGACATTGGAGTTAACTATGGCTACACCTTC.